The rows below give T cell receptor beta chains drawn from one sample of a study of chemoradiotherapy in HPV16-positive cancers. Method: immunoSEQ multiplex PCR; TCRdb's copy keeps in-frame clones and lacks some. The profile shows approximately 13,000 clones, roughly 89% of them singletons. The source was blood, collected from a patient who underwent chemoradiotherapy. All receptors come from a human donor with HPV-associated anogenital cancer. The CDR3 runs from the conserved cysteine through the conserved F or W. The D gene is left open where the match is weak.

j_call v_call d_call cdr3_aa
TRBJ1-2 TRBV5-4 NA CASSFKLGYGYTF
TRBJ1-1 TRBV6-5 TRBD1 CASSQGTGTEAFF
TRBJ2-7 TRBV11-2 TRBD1 CASSPDRVEQYF
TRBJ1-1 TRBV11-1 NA CASSLGTGPAFF
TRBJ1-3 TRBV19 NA CASSIVARSGNTIYF
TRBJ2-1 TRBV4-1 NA CASSQGAPGSPEEFF
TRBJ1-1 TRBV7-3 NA CASSLTPGIAFF
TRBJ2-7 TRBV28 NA CASSPQSHSSYEQYF
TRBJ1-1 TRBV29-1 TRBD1 CSVVGRQGVTEAFF
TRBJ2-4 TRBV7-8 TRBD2 CASSSWTSPNIQYF
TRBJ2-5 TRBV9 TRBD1 CASSIGQAETQYF
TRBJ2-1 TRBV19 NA CASSIVGLGNEQFF
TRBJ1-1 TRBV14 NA CASSQVPVNTEAFF
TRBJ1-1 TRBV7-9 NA CASSSARGNTEAFF
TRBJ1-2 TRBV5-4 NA CASSSLITDGTYGYTF
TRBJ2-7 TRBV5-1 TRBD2 CASSPRETSGTVYGVQYF
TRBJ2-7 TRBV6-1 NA CASRAEREQYF
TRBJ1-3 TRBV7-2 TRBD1 CASSSAPVGQGHTIYF
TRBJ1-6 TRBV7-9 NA CASSLARTAESLHF
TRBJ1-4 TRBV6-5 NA CASSYDRGRREKLFF
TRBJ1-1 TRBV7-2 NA CASSRTATAFF
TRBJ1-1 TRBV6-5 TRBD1 CASSYWDRNTEAFF
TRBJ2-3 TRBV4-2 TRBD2 CASSQEAGITDTQYF
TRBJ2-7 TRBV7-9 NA CASSLTNQGDEQYF
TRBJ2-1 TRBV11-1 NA CASSFSRYNEQFF
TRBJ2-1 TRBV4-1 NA CASSQESRGSYNEQFF
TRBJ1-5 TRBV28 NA CASSLDSNQPQHF
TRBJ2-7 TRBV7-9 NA CASSRSYEQYF
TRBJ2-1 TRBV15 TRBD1 CATSREGQGYNEQFF
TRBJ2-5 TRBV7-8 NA CASSWGTFQETQYF
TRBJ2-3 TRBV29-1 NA CSVEMKPDTQYF
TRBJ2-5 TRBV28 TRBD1 CASSTRQGKETQYF